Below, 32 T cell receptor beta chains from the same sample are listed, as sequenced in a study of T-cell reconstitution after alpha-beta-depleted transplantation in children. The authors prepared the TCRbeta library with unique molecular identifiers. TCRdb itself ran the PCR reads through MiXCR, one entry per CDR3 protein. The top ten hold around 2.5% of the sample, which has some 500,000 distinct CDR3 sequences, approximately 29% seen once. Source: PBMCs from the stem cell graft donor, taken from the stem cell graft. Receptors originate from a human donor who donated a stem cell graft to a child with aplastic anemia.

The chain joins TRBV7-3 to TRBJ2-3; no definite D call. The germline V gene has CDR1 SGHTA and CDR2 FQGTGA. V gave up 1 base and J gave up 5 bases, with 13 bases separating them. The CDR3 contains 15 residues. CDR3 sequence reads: CASSLKVVGGDTQYF. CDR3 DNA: TGTGCCAGCAGCTTAAAGGTCGTAGGTGGAGATACGCAGTATTTT.

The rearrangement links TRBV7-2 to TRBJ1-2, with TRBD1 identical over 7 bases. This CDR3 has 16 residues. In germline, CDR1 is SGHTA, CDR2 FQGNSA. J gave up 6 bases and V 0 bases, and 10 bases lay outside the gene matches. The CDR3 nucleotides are TGTGCCAGCAGCTTAGCTCTAAGGGACAGACCGGATGGCTACACCTTC. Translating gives CASSLALRDRPDGYTF.

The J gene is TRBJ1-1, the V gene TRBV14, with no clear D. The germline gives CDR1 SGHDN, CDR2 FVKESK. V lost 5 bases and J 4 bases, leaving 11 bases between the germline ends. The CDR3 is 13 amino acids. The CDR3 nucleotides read TGTGCCAGCAGCAAAGGCCGTAGCACTGAAGCTTTCTTT. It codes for CASSKGRSTEAFF. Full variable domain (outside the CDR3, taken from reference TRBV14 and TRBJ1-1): EAGVTQFPSHSVIEKGQTVTLRCDPISGHDNLYWYRRVMGKEIKFLLHFVKESKQDESGMPNNRFLAERTGGTYSTLKVQPAELEDSGVYFCASSKGRSTEAFFGQGTRLTVV.

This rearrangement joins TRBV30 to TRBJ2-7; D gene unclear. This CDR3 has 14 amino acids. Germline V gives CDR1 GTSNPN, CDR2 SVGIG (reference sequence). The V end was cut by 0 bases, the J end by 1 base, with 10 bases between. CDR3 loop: CAWSVMGWSYEQYF. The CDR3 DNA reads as TGTGCCTGGAGTGTGATGGGGTGGTCCTACGAGCAGTACTTC.

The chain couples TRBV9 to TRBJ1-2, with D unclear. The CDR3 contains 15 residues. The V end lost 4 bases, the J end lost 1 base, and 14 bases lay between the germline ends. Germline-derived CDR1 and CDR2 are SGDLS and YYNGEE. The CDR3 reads CASSSRADDNYGYTF. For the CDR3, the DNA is TGTGCCAGCAGCTCCCGGGCCGACGATAACTATGGCTACACCTTC.

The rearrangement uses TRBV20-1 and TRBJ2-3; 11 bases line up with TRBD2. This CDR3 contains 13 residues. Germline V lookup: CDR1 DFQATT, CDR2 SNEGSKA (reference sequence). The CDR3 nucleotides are TGCAGACCCGGGACTAGCGGTACAGATACGCAGTATTTT. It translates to CRPGTSGTDTQYF.

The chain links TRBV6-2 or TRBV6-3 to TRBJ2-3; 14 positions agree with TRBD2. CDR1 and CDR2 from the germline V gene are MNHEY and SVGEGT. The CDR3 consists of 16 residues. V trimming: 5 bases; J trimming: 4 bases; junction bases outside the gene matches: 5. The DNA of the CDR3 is TGTGCCAGCAGTGCGGGACTAGCGGGAGTCGCAGATACGCAGTATTTT. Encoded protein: CASSAGLAGVADTQYF.

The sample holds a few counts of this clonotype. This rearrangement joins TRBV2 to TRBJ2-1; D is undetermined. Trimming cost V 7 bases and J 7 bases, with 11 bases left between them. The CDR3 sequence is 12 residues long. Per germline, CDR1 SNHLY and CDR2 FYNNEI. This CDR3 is CASTRSGNEQFF. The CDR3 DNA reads TGTGCCAGCACCAGATCCGGGAATGAGCAGTTCTTC. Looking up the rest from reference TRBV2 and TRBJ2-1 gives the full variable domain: EPEVTQTPSHQVTQMGQEVILRCVPISNHLYFYWYRQILGQKVEFLVSFYNNEISEKSEIFDDQFSVERPDGSNFTLKIRSTKLEDSAMYFCASTRSGNEQFFGPGTRLTVL.

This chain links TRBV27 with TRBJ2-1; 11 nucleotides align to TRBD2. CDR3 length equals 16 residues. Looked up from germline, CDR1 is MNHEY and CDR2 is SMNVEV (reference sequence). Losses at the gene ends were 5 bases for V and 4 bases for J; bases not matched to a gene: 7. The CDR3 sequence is CASSPLLAGGYNEQFF. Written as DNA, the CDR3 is TGTGCCAGCAGTCCTCTTCTAGCGGGAGGATACAATGAGCAGTTCTTC.

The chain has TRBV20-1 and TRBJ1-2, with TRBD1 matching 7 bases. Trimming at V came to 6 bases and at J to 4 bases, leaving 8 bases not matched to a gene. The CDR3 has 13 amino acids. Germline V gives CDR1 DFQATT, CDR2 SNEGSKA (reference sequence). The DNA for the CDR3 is TGCAGTGCCGTCTCGACAGGGATCTATGGCTACACCTTC. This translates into CSAVSTGIYGYTF.

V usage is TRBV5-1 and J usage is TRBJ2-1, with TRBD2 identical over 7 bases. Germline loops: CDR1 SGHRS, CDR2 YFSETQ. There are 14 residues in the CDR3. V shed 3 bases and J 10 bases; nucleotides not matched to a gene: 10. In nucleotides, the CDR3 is TGCGCCAGCAGCTCGTTCGCCGGGGGGAAAGAGCAGTTCTTC. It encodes CASSSFAGGKEQFF.

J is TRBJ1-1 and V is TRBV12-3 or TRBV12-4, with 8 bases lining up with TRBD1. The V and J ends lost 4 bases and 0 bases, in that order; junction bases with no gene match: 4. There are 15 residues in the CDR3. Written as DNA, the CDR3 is TGTGCCAGCAGTTCTCAGGGGGCCGTGAACACTGAAGCTTTCTTT. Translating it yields CASSSQGAVNTEAFF.

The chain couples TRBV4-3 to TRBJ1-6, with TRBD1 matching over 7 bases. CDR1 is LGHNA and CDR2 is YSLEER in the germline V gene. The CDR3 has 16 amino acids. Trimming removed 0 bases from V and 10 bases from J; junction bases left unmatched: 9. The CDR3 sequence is CASSQDETGPGSPLHF. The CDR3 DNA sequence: TGCGCCAGCAGCCAAGACGAGACAGGGCCCGGATCACCCCTCCACTTT.

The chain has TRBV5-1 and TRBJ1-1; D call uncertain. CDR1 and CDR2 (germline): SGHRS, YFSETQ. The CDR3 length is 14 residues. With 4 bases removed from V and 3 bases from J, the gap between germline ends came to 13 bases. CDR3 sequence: CASSPKPLDTEAFF. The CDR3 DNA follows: TGCGCCAGCAGCCCCAAGCCCCTGGACACTGAAGCTTTCTTT.

The CDR3: CASRPTGGQGFGYEQYV. The CDR3 DNA reads as TGTGCCAGCAGGCCTACGGGAGGACAGGGCTTTGGATACGAGCAGTACGTC. The chain carries TRBV6-2 or TRBV6-3 and TRBJ2-7, with TRBD1 as a possible D gene (8 bases). The V end was cut by 6 bases, the J end by 4 bases, with 25 bases between. In germline, CDR1 is MNHEY, CDR2 SVGEGT. The CDR3 contains 17 residues.

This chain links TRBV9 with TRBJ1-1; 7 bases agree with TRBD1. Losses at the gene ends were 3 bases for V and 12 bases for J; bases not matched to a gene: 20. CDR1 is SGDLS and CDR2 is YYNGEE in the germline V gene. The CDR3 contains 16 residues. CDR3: CASSASPQGTTLGTFF. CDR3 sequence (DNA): TGTGCCAGCAGCGCCTCACCACAGGGGACTACCCTCGGAACTTTCTTT.

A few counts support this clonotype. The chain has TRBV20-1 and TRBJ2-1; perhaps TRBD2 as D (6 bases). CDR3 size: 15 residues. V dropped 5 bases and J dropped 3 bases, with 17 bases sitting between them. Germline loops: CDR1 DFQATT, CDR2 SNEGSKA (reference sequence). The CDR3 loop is CSAPRFIGSYNEQFF. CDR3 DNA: TGCAGTGCTCCCCGCTTTATCGGGAGCTACAATGAGCAGTTCTTC.

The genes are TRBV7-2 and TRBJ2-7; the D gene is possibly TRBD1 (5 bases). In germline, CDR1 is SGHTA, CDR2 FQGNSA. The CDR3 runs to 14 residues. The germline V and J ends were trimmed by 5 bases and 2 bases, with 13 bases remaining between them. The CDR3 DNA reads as TGTGCCAGCAGCCCTAGTCAGGGTACCTACGAGCAGTACTTC. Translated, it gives CASSPSQGTYEQYF.

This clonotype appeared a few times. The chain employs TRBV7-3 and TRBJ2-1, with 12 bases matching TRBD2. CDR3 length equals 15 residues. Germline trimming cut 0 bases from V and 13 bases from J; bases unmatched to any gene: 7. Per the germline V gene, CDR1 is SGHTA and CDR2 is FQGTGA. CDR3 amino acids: CASSLTASGRAHQFF. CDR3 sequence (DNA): TGTGCCAGCAGCTTAACGGCTAGCGGGAGGGCCCATCAGTTCTTC.

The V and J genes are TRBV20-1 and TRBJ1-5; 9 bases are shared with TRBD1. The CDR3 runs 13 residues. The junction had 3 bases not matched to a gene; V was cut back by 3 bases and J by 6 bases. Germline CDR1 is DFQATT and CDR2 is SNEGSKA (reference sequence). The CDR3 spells CSARGQGVQPQHF. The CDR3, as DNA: TGCAGTGCTAGGGGACAGGGCGTTCAGCCCCAGCATTTT.

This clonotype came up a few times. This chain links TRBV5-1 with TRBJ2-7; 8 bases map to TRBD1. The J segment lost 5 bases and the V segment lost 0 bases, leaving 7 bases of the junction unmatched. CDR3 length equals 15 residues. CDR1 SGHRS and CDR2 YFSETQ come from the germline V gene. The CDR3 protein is CASSLVKQGAHEQYV. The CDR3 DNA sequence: TGCGCCAGCAGCTTGGTAAAGCAGGGGGCACACGAGCAGTACGTC.

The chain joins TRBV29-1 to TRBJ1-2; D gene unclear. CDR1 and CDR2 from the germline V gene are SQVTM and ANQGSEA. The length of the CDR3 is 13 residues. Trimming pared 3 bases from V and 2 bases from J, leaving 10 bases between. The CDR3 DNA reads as TGCAGCGTTGAGTCCCCACGAAACTATGGCTACACCTTC. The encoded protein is CSVESPRNYGYTF.

This CDR3 reads CASSPQLAGRDEQFF. The CDR3 coding sequence is TGTGCCAGCTCACCACAACTAGCGGGAAGGGATGAGCAGTTCTTC. The chain combines TRBV18 with TRBJ2-1; 10 bases are shared with TRBD2. Germline values: CDR1 KGHSH, CDR2 LQKENI. The CDR3 is 15 residues long. J was trimmed by 8 bases and V by 1 base; bases with no gene match: 5.

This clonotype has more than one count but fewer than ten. This CDR3 reads CSGRDRLNTGELFF. The CDR3 DNA sequence: TGCAGCGGCCGAGACAGACTGAACACCGGGGAGCTGTTTTTT. This chain connects TRBV29-1 to TRBJ2-2; tentatively, D is TRBD1 (5 bases). There are 14 residues in the CDR3. CDR1 and CDR2 from the germline V gene are SQVTM and ANQGSEA. With 7 bases removed from V and 1 base from J, the gap between germline ends came to 13 bases.

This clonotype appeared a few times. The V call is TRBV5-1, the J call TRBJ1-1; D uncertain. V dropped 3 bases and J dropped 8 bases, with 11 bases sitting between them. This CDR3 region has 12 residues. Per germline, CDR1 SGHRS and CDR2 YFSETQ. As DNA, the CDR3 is TGCGCCAGCAGCTCAAACGAAGGGGAAGCTTTCTTT. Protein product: CASSSNEGEAFF.

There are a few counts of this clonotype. Written as DNA, the CDR3 is TGTGCCAGCAGTTACCGTAGGACTCGTGCGAACACCGGGGAGCTGTTTTTT. Protein product: CASSYRRTRANTGELFF. The chain uses TRBV6-5 and TRBJ2-2; the D gene is possibly TRBD2 (5 bases). CDR3 length: 17 residues. Germline V gene lookup returns CDR1 MNHEY and CDR2 SVGAGI. V was pared by 2 bases and J by 0 bases, with 13 bases between.

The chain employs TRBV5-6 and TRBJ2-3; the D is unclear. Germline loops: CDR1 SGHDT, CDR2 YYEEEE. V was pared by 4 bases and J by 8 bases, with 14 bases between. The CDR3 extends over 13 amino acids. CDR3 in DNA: TGTGCCAGCAGCCGCCGAGGTCTTCTTACGCAGTATTTT. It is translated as CASSRRGLLTQYF.

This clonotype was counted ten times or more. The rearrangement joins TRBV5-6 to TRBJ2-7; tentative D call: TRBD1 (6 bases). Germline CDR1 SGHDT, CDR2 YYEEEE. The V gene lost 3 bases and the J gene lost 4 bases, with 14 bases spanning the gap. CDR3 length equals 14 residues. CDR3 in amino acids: CASSSQDRQYEQYV. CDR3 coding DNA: TGTGCCAGCAGCTCCCAGGACAGACAGTACGAGCAGTACGTC.

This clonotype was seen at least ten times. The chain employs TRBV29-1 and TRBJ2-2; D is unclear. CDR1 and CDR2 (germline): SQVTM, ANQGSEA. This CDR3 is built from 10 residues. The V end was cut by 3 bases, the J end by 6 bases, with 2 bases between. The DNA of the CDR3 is TGCAGCGTTGATGCCGGGGAGCTGTTTTTT. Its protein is CSVDAGELFF.

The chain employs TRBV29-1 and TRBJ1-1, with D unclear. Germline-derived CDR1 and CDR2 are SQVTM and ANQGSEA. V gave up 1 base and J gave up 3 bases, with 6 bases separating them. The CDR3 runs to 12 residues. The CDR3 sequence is CSVEVLYTEAFF. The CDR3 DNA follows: TGCAGCGTTGAAGTCTTGTACACTGAAGCTTTCTTT.

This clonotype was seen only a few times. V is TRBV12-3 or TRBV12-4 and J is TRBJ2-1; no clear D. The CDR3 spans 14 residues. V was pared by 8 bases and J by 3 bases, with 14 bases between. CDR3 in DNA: TGTGCCAGCGGCGTACTGAGTGGCTACAATGAGCAGTTCTTC. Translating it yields CASGVLSGYNEQFF.

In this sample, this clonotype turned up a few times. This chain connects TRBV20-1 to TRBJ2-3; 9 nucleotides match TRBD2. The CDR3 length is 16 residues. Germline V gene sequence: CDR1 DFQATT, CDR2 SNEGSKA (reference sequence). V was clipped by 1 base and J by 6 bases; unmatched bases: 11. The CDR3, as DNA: TGCAGTGCTAGAGCTGGGACTAGCCGGCGGGACGATACGCAGTATTTT. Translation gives CSARAGTSRRDDTQYF.